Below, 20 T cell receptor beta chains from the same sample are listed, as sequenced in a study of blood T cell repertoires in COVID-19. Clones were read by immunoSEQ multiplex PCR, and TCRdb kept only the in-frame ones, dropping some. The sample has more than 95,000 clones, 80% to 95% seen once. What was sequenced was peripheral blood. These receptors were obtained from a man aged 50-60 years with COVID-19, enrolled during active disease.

CDR3 coding DNA: TGTGCCATCAGTGAGCCAAAAGGCCCTTTAGCGGGAGTAGGGACCGGGGAGCTGTTTTTT. Translated, it gives CAISEPKGPLAGVGTGELFF. V and J are TRBV10-3 and TRBJ2-2; 9 bases match TRBD2. Losses at the gene ends were 2 bases for V and 5 bases for J; bases not matched to a gene: 18. Germline V gene data show CDR1 as ENHRY and CDR2 as SYGVKD. The CDR3 extends over 20 amino acids.

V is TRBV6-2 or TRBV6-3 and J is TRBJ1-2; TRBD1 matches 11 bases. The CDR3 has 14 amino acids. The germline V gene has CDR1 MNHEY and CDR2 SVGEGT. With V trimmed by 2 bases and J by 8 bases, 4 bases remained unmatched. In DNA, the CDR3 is TGTGCCAGCAGTTACCCGGACAGGGGGCGAGGCTACACCTTC. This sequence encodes CASSYPDRGRGYTF.

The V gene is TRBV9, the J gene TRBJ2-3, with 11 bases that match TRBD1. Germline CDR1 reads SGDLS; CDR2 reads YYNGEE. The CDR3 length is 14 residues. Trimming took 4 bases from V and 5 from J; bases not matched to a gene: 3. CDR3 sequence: CASSYGTGGDTQYF. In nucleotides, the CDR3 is TGTGCCAGCAGCTATGGGACAGGGGGAGATACGCAGTATTTT.

The CDR3 DNA follows: TGTGCCAGTAGTCCTACAGGTTCGCCCTACGAGCAGTACTTC. Encoded protein: CASSPTGSPYEQYF. The chain combines TRBV19 with TRBJ2-7, with a possible D match to TRBD1 (5 bases). The germline gives CDR1 LNHDA, CDR2 SQIVND (reference sequence). Deletions cut 5 bases from V and 2 bases from J, with 13 bases between. The CDR3 length is 14 residues.

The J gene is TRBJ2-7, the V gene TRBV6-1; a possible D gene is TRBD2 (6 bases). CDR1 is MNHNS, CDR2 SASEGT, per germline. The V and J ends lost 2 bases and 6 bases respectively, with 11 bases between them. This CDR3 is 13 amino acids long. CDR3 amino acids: CASSEIDGGEQYF. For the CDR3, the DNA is TGTGCCAGCAGTGAAATCGACGGGGGCGAGCAGTACTTC.

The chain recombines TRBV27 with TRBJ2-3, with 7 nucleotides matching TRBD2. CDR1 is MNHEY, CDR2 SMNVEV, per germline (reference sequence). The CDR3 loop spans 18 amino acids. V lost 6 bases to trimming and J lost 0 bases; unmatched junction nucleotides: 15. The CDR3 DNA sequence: TGTGCCAGCAGGGGGGAACGCACTAGCGCCACTAGCACAGATACGCAGTATTTT. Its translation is CASRGERTSATSTDTQYF.

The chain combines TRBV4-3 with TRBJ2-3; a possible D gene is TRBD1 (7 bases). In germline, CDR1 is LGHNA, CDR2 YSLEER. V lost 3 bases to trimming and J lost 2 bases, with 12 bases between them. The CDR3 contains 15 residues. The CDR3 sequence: CASSQGGQYTDTQYF. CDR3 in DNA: TGCGCCAGCAGCCAGGGGGGACAGTACACAGATACGCAGTATTTT.

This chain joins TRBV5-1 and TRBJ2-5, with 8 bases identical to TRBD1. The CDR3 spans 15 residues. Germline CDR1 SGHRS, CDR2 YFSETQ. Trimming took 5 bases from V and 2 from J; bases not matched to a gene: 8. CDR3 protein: CASRSGTGGQETQYF. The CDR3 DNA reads TGCGCCAGCAGATCTGGGACAGGAGGGCAAGAGACCCAGTACTTC.

CDR3 region: CASSAGGYTEAFF. CDR3 DNA: TGTGCCAGCAGCGCAGGGGGGTACACTGAAGCTTTCTTT. The chain is built from TRBV28 and TRBJ1-1, with TRBD1 matching over 7 bases. Germline CDR1 MDHEN, CDR2 SYDVKM. V was clipped by 6 bases and J by 3 bases; unmatched bases: 4. The CDR3 has 13 amino acids.

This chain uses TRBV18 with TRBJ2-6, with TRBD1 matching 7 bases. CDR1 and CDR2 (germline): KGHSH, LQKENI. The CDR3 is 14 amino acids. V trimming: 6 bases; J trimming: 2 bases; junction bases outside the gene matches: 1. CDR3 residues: CASSGTAGANVLTF. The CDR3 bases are TGTGCCAGCTCGGGGACAGCTGGGGCCAACGTCCTGACTTTC.

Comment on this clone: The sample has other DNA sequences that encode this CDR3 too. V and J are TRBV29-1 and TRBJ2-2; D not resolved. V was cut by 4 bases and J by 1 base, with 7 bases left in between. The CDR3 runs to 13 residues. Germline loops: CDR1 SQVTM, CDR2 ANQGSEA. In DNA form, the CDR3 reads TGCAGCGTTGTCTCAGGGAACACCGGGGAGCTGTTTTTT. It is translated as CSVVSGNTGELFF.

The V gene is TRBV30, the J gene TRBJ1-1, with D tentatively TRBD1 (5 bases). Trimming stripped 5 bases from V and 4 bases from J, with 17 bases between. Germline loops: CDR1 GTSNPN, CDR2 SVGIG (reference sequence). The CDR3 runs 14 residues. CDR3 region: CAWGQGPESTEAFF. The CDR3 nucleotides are TGTGCCTGGGGGCAGGGCCCGGAGAGCACTGAAGCTTTCTTT.

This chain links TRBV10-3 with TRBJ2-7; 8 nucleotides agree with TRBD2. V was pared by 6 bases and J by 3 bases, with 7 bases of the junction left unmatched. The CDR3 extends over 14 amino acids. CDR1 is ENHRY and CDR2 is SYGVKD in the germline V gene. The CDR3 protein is CAIRGAGGNYEQYF. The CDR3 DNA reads TGTGCCATCAGGGGTGCGGGGGGCAACTACGAGCAGTACTTC.

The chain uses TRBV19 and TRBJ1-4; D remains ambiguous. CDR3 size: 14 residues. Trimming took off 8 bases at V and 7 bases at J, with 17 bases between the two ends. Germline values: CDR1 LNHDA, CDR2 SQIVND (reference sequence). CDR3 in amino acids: CASRVRELGEKLFF. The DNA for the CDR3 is TGTGCCAGTCGGGTCCGCGAGTTAGGTGAAAAACTGTTTTTT.

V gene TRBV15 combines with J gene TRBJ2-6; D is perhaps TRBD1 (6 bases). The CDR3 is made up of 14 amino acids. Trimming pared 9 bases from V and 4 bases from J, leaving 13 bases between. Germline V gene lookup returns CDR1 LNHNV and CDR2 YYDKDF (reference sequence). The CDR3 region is CATGGRGGANVLTF. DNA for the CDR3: TGTGCCACTGGGGGCCGAGGCGGGGCCAACGTCCTGACTTTC.

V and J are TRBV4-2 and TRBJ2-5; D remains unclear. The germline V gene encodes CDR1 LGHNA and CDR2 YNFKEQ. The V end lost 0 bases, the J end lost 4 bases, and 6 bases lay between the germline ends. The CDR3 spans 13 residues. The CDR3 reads CASSQDILETQYF. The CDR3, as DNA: TGTGCCAGCAGCCAAGATATTTTAGAGACCCAGTACTTC.

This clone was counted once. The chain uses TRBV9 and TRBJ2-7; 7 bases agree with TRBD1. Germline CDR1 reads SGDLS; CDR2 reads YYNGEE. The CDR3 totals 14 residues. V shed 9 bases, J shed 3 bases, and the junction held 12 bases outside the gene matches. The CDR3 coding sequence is TGTGCCACCGAGATACAGGGGTTTATCTACGAGCAGTACGTC. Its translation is CATEIQGFIYEQYV.

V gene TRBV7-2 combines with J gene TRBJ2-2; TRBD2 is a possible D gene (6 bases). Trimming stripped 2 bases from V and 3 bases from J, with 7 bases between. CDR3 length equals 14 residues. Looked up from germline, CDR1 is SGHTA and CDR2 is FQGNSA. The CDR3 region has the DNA TGTGCCAGCAGCTTATCTAGCGACACCGGGGAGCTGTTTTTT. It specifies CASSLSSDTGELFF. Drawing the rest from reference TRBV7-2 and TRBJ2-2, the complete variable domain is GAGVSQSPSNKVTEKGKDVELRCDPISGHTALYWYRQSLGQGLEFLIYFQGNSAPDKSGLPSDRFSAERTGGSVSTLTIQRTQQEDSAVYLCASSLSSDTGELFFGEGSRLTVL.

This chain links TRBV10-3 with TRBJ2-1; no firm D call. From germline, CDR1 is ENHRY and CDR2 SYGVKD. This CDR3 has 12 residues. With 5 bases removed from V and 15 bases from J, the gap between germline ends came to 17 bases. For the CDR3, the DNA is TGTGCCATCAGTCCAGACTCCCAACGGTGGTTCTTC. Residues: CAISPDSQRWFF.

The CDR3 DNA reads as TGTGCCAGCAGTCGATCTAACGGGGACTCGGAGGCCCAGTACTTC. Translating it yields CASSRSNGDSEAQYF. This chain uses TRBV6-6 with TRBJ2-5, with TRBD2 as a possible D gene (6 bases). CDR1 and CDR2 (germline): MNHNY, SVGAGI (reference sequence). Trimming took off 5 bases at V and 9 bases at J, with 22 bases between the two ends. This CDR3 has 15 residues.